The 30 T cell receptor beta chains below all came from one sample that was sequenced in a study of T cell responses to AZD1222 COVID-19 vaccine. Clones were sequenced by immunoSEQ multiplex PCR, and TCRdb holds only the in-frame ones, with some missing. The profile shows tens of thousands of clones, just over 90% of them singletons. Sequencing was performed on peripheral blood, taken 28 days after the second AZD1222 dose. The origin of the receptors is an adult who received the AZD1222 COVID-19 vaccine.

This clone occurred once. J is TRBJ1-2 and V is TRBV21-1; the table assigns TRBD1, which was not confirmed against the DNA. TRBV21-1 is classified as a pseudogene. The CDR3 loop spans 14 amino acids. Here the CDR3 reads CASRNRGTNYGYTF. The CDR3 coding sequence is TGTGCCAGCAGAAACAGGGGTACTAACTATGGCTACACCTTC.

The V call is TRBV7-9, the J call TRBJ1-1; 8 nucleotides match TRBD1. Germline assignment: CDR1 SEHNR and CDR2 FQNEAQ (reference sequence). Trimming at V came to 5 bases and at J to 2 bases, leaving 7 bases not matched to a gene. This CDR3 is 15 amino acids long. The chain's CDR3 is CASSTPGQGNTEAFF. CDR3 DNA sequence: TGTGCCAGCAGCACCCCTGGACAGGGAAACACTGAAGCTTTCTTT.

The J gene is TRBJ2-2, the V gene TRBV5-4, with 8 bases aligning to TRBD1. The CDR3 spans 13 residues. Germline values: CDR1 SGHNT, CDR2 YYREEE (reference sequence). J gave up 6 bases and V 4 bases, and 2 bases lay outside the gene matches. CDR3 DNA: TGTGCCAGCAGCACGGACAGGGCCGGGGAGCTGTTTTTT. Protein: CASSTDRAGELFF.

V usage is TRBV30 and J usage is TRBJ1-2, with no clear D. The CDR3 is 13 amino acids. Germline V gene data show CDR1 as GTSNPN and CDR2 as SVGIG (reference sequence). Between the trimmed V and J ends, which lost 4 bases and 0 bases, there was a span of 9 bases. CDR3 in amino acids: CAWTSPPNYGYTF. As DNA, the CDR3 is TGTGCCTGGACGTCCCCACCTAACTATGGCTACACCTTC.

This chain links TRBV10-1 with TRBJ2-7; the D gene could be TRBD1 or TRBD2 (5 bases each). The CDR3 length is 20 residues. Germline V CDR1 and CDR2: WNHNN, SYGVQD (reference sequence). V lost 4 bases and J lost 2, with 30 bases in between. The CDR3 sequence: CASSVLAFQAGTSRAYEQYF. The CDR3 DNA is TGCGCCAGCAGTGTCTTGGCCTTCCAAGCCGGGACCTCAAGAGCCTACGAGCAGTACTTC.

This clone appeared once. The chain couples TRBV7-2 to TRBJ1-6; D remains unclear. CDR3 length equals 15 residues. Trimming removed 3 bases at V and 9 bases at J, with 15 bases between. Per germline, CDR1 SGHTA and CDR2 FQGNSA. The CDR3 spells CASSLAGGWSSPLHF. CDR3 coding DNA: TGTGCCAGCAGCTTGGCTGGAGGGTGGAGTTCACCCCTCCACTTT.

The J gene is TRBJ1-4, the V gene TRBV30, with TRBD1 as a possible D gene (6 bases). V was cut by 7 bases and J by 0 bases, with 12 bases left in between. The CDR3 is 14 amino acids. CDR1 is GTSNPN and CDR2 is SVGIG in the germline V gene (reference sequence). In nucleotides, the CDR3 is TGTGCCTTGGGGGAGGGGGCAACTAATGAAAAACTGTTTTTT. It yields the protein CALGEGATNEKLFF.

This chain links TRBV5-5 with TRBJ2-2; 9 bases align to TRBD2. The CDR3 length is 16 residues. Germline values: CDR1 SGHKS, CDR2 YYEKEE (reference sequence). Trimming took 3 bases from V and 3 from J; bases not matched to a gene: 6. CDR3 bases: TGTGCCAGCAGCTGGATGGGACTAGCTGACACCGGGGAGCTGTTTTTT. It specifies CASSWMGLADTGELFF.

This chain uses TRBV9 with TRBJ1-6, with D maybe TRBD1 (5 bases). Germline lookup yields CDR1 SGDLS and CDR2 YYNGEE. Trimming removed 0 bases from V and 9 bases from J, with 7 bases in between. This CDR3 is built from 13 residues. The CDR3 DNA is TGTGCCAGCAGCGTAGCAGGGAGTTCACCCCTCCACTTT. Residues: CASSVAGSSPLHF.

V gene TRBV7-2 combines with J gene TRBJ1-2; weak D call: TRBD1 (5 bases). The CDR3 covers 17 residues. V shed 1 base and J shed 0 bases, with 15 bases lying between them. From germline, CDR1 is SGHTA and CDR2 FQGNSA. DNA for the CDR3: TGTGCCAGCAGCTTAGGGGGGTTACGGGTAGCTAACTATGGCTACACCTTC. Its translation is CASSLGGLRVANYGYTF.

The rearrangement links TRBV11-2 to TRBJ2-1; D is unresolved. The V end was cut by 3 bases, the J end by 7 bases, with 13 bases between. There are 14 residues in the CDR3. CDR1 and CDR2 (germline): SGHAT, FQNNGV. For the CDR3, the DNA is TGTGCCAGCAGCTTCTCCGGGCCCGGGAATGAGCAGTTCTTC. Protein: CASSFSGPGNEQFF.

This clone was counted a single time. The V gene is TRBV7-2, the J gene TRBJ1-5; tentative D call: TRBD1 (6 bases). This CDR3 has 16 residues. Germline loops: CDR1 SGHTA, CDR2 FQGNSA. The V end lost 2 bases, the J end lost 2 bases, and 13 bases lay between the germline ends. CDR3 nucleotide sequence: TGTGCCAGCAGCTTAAAGTCAGGGGTAGGCAATCAGCCCCAGCATTTT. The encoded protein is CASSLKSGVGNQPQHF. The full variable domain, in which reference TRBV7-2 and TRBJ1-5 provide the parts outside the CDR3, is GAGVSQSPSNKVTEKGKDVELRCDPISGHTALYWYRQSLGQGLEFLIYFQGNSAPDKSGLPSDRFSAERTGGSVSTLTIQRTQQEDSAVYLCASSLKSGVGNQPQHFGDGTRLSIL.

J is TRBJ2-3 and V is TRBV27, with 8 bases fitting TRBD1. V lost 8 bases and J lost 0; bases outside the gene matches: 1. The germline V gene has CDR1 MNHEY and CDR2 SMNVEV (reference sequence). This CDR3 has 13 amino acids. The CDR3 spells CASRDRSTDTQYF. DNA for the CDR3: TGTGCCAGCCGGGACAGGAGCACAGATACGCAGTATTTT.

The count of this clone is one. This chain links TRBV5-1 with TRBJ2-5, with TRBD1 identical over 8 bases. V was clipped by 6 bases and J by 2 bases; unmatched bases: 6. CDR3 length: 14 residues. Germline values: CDR1 SGHRS, CDR2 YFSETQ. The CDR3 coding sequence is TGCGCCAGCACCCGGACAGGGCTTCAAGAGACCCAGTACTTC. Encoded protein: CASTRTGLQETQYF.

V gene TRBV19 combines with J gene TRBJ1-1, with a tentative D call TRBD1 (5 bases). Germline CDR1 is LNHDA and CDR2 is SQIVND (reference sequence). There are 14 residues in the CDR3. Trimming left V 6 bases short and J 0 bases short, with 11 bases between. CDR3 in DNA: TGTGCCAGTAGGGGACGGTCCATGAACACTGAAGCTTTCTTT. Amino acid sequence: CASRGRSMNTEAFF.

This chain uses TRBV19 with TRBJ2-5; D assignment may be TRBD1 or TRBD2 (5 bases each). CDR3 length: 13 residues. V was trimmed by 3 bases and J by 5 bases, leaving 10 bases between them. CDR1 and CDR2 from the germline V gene are LNHDA and SQIVND (reference sequence). The chain's CDR3 is CASSIWGKETQYF. As DNA, the CDR3 is TGTGCCAGTAGTATCTGGGGGAAGGAGACCCAGTACTTC.

The chain links TRBV7-4 to TRBJ1-2; D possibly corresponds to TRBD1 (6 bases). The CDR3 has 15 residues. From germline, CDR1 is SGHVT and CDR2 SQSDAQ. With 1 base removed from V and 1 base from J, the gap between germline ends came to 10 bases. Here the CDR3 DNA reads TGTGCCAGCAGCTTAGAGAGGACAGTTAACTATGGCTACACCTTC. It translates to CASSLERTVNYGYTF.

V is TRBV28 and J is TRBJ1-4; 10 nucleotides line up with TRBD1. Losses at the gene ends were 5 bases for V and 5 bases for J; bases not matched to a gene: 11. Germline CDR1 reads MDHEN; CDR2 reads SYDVKM. This CDR3 region has 17 residues. CDR3 sequence (DNA): TGTGCCAGCAGTCCTTCGACAGGGGGCTGGGGGAATGAAAAACTGTTTTTT. As protein: CASSPSTGGWGNEKLFF.

This chain connects TRBV23-1 to TRBJ2-2; D is perhaps TRBD1 (5 bases). TRBV23-1 has ORF status, its function being uncertain. Trimming left V 6 bases short and J 1 base short, with 12 bases between. This CDR3 is built from 15 residues. Written as DNA, the CDR3 is TGCGCCAGCAGCCCGACAGAAAGGAACACCGGGGAGCTGTTTTTT. It codes for CASSPTERNTGELFF.

V gene TRBV18 combines with J gene TRBJ2-7; D not certain. Trimming took off 2 bases at V and 3 bases at J, with 8 bases between the two ends. The CDR3 runs 13 residues. Germline CDR1 and CDR2: KGHSH and LQKENI. The CDR3 DNA reads as TGTGCCAGCTCACCAGGACGCAACTACGAGCAGTACTTC. Amino acids: CASSPGRNYEQYF.

The chain is built from TRBV7-2 and TRBJ2-7; possibly TRBD1 for D (6 bases). CDR1 and CDR2 (germline): SGHTA, FQGNSA. V was pared by 5 bases and J by 3 bases, with 14 bases between. The CDR3 has 14 amino acids. CDR3 residues: CASSTRGQFYEQYF. CDR3 nucleotides: TGTGCCAGCAGCACTAGAGGACAGTTCTACGAGCAGTACTTC.

The chain's CDR3 is CASSIDRRFVETQYF. Here the CDR3 DNA reads TGTGCCAGCAGTATCGACAGGAGGTTCGTTGAGACCCAGTACTTC. The chain is built from TRBV2 and TRBJ2-5, with D tentatively TRBD1 (6 bases). V was pared by 5 bases and J by 5 bases, with 18 bases between. Germline-derived CDR1 and CDR2 are SNHLY and FYNNEI. CDR3 length: 15 residues.

This chain links TRBV19 with TRBJ2-7, with 8 positions matching TRBD1. V was clipped by 6 bases and J by 3 bases; unmatched bases: 7. Germline V gene lookup returns CDR1 LNHDA and CDR2 SQIVND (reference sequence). CDR3 length: 14 amino acids. The chain's CDR3 is CASSPTGVLYEQYF. The CDR3 DNA sequence: TGTGCCAGTAGCCCGACAGGGGTCCTCTACGAGCAGTACTTC.

The chain has TRBV6-1 and TRBJ1-4; D might be TRBD1 (5 bases). The CDR3 has 16 amino acids. Germline V gene lookup returns CDR1 MNHNS and CDR2 SASEGT. V lost 1 base and J 0 bases, leaving 9 bases between the germline ends. The CDR3 protein is CASSEGTRATNEKLFF. In DNA, the CDR3 is TGTGCCAGCAGTGAAGGGACAAGGGCAACTAATGAAAAACTGTTTTTT.

This chain connects TRBV25-1 to TRBJ1-4, with a possible D match to TRBD1 (5 bases). The CDR3 totals 15 residues. Germline V gene sequence: CDR1 MGHDK, CDR2 SYGVNS. The V gene lost 1 base and the J gene lost 6 bases, with 12 bases spanning the gap. The CDR3, as DNA: TGTGCCAGCAGTGAATTTAAGGGGATGGATGAAAAACTGTTTTTT. Its translation: CASSEFKGMDEKLFF.

The rearrangement uses TRBV28 and TRBJ1-5; D might be TRBD1 (5 bases). The CDR3 totals 14 residues. Germline V gene sequence: CDR1 MDHEN, CDR2 SYDVKM. The ends were cut back, 6 bases at V and 6 bases at J, with 15 bases in the middle. The CDR3 loop is CASRPPGGAQPQHF. CDR3 coding DNA: TGTGCCAGCAGACCACCGGGTGGGGCTCAGCCCCAGCATTTT.

This chain links TRBV10-2 with TRBJ1-5; D gene unclear. CDR1 and CDR2 from the germline V gene are WSHSY and SAAADI. This CDR3 comprises 14 residues. V was clipped by 0 bases and J by 4 bases, with 7 bases between them. The CDR3 region has the DNA TGCGCCAGCAGTGAGTCAGGCAGAAATCAGCCCCAGCATTTT. Its protein is CASSESGRNQPQHF.

The rearrangement joins TRBV10-2 to TRBJ1-1; the D is unclear. Germline values: CDR1 WSHSY, CDR2 SAAADI. The CDR3 spans 13 residues. Trimming took 3 bases from V and 4 from J, leaving 9 bases between them. CDR3 loop: CASSDPGLTEAFF. CDR3 coding DNA: TGCGCCAGCAGTGATCCCGGGCTCACTGAAGCTTTCTTT.

V is TRBV10-3 and J is TRBJ2-1; TRBD2 matches 11 bases. J was trimmed by 4 bases and V by 4 bases; bases with no gene match: 3. Germline CDR1 and CDR2: ENHRY and SYGVKD. This CDR3 is 15 amino acids long. CDR3 protein: CAISVSGGAYNEQFF. The CDR3 coding sequence is TGTGCCATCAGTGTTAGCGGGGGGGCGTACAATGAGCAGTTCTTC.

The chain employs TRBV5-6 and TRBJ1-6, with 8 bases that match TRBD1. Germline CDR1 reads SGHDT; CDR2 reads YYEEEE. Germline trimming cut 4 bases from V and 0 bases from J; bases unmatched to any gene: 9. The length of the CDR3 is 18 residues. The CDR3 DNA reads TGTGCCAGCAGCGGAAGGGGACAGGCCAGCTCCTATAATTCACCCCTCCACTTT. It is translated as CASSGRGQASSYNSPLHF.